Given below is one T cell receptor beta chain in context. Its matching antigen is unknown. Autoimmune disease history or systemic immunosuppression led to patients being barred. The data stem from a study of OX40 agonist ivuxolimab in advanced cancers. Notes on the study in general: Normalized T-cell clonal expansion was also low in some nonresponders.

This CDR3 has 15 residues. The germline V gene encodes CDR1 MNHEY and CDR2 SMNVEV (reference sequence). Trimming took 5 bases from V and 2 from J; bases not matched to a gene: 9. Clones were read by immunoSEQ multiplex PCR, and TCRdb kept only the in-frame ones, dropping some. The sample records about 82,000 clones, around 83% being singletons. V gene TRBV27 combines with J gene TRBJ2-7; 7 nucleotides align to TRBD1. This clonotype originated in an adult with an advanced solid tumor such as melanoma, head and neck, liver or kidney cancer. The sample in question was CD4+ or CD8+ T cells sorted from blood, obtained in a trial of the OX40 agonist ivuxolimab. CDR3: CASSPRQGIAYEQYF. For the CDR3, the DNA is TGTGCCAGCAGTCCTAGACAGGGAATCGCCTACGAGCAGTACTTC.